What follows describes a single T cell receptor beta chain. Germline-derived CDR1 and CDR2 are KGHSH and LQKENI. The junction had 12 bases not matched to a gene; V was cut back by 0 bases and J by 4 bases. The CDR3 loop spans 19 amino acids. The sample originates from a study of blood T cell repertoires in COVID-19. Whole-study context: Donors in the United States, Italy and Spain gave samples during acute or convalescent COVID-19. T cells, B-cell-depleted T cells, or PBMCs supplied cDNA or gDNA.

In the authors' workflow: For nucleated cells, counts were estimated from reference gene primer amplification. The table came from immunoSEQ multiplex PCR; TCRdb's copy has only in-frame clones and leaves some out. The DNA was the basis for D and trimming; V, J and clone size are from that table. The sample has tens of thousands of clones, more than 75% seen once. The sample consisted of peripheral blood. The chain has TRBV18 and TRBJ2-1; 10 nucleotides agree with TRBD2. The sequence came from a human donor with active COVID-19. The donor label of this sample is uncertain. In nucleotides, the CDR3 is TGTGCCAGCTCACCACCGCGTCGGGCTAGCGGGGGCCCTTACAATGAGCAGTTCTTC. It is translated as CASSPPRRASGGPYNEQFF.